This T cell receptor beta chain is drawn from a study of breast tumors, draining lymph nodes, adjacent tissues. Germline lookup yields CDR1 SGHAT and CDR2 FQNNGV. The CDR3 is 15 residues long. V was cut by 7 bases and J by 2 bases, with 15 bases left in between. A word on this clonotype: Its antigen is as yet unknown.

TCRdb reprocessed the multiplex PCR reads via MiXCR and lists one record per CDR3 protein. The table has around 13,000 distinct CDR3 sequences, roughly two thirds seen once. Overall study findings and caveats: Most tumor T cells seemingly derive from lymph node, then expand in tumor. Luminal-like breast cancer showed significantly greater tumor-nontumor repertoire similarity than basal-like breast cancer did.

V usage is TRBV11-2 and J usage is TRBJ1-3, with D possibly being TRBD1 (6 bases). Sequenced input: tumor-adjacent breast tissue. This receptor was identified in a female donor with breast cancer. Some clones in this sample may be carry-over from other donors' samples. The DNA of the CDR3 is TGTGCCAGCACCCTCCCAGGGGCCGCTGGAAACACCATATATTTT. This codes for CASTLPGAAGNTIYF.